The rows below give T cell receptor beta chains drawn from one sample of a study of shared clonotypes between healthy human individuals. Sequencing was performed with immunoSEQ multiplex PCR; in TCRdb, only in-frame clones are kept and a portion is missing. The data show about 980,000 clones, approximately 76% seen once. Input material: memory CD4+ T cells sorted from blood. All receptors derive from a man in his late teens or twenties in good health. Each CDR3 is given with its conserved first and last residue. Each record gives: V gene, clone size, J gene, D gene, CDR3 protein, CDR3 DNA. A D gene is named only where the DNA matches it firmly. Only some rows state a clone size, as once, few, many or a class for expanded clones.

V gene: TRBV5-1; clone size: -; J gene: TRBJ1-3; D gene: -; CDR3 protein: CASRAQTSSGNTIYF; CDR3 DNA: TGCGCCAGCAGAGCACAGACGAGCTCTGGAAACACCATATATTTT
V gene: TRBV5-1; clone size: -; J gene: TRBJ2-7; D gene: -; CDR3 protein: CASSLEIWREQYF; CDR3 DNA: TGCGCCAGCAGCTTGGAGATTTGGCGCGAGCAGTACTTC
V gene: TRBV2; clone size: -; J gene: TRBJ1-6; D gene: -; CDR3 protein: CASSVEDPYNSPLHF; CDR3 DNA: TGTGCCAGCAGTGTGGAGGACCCCTATAATTCACCCCTCCACTTT
V gene: TRBV5-3; clone size: -; J gene: TRBJ2-1; D gene: TRBD2; CDR3 protein: CARSLGTSGRFNEQFF; CDR3 DNA: TGTGCCAGAAGCTTGGGGACTAGCGGGAGATTTAACGAGCAGTTCTTC
V gene: TRBV25-1; clone size: -; J gene: TRBJ2-1; D gene: -; CDR3 protein: CTTRGPPPDNEQFF; CDR3 DNA: TGTACTACCAGGGGACCCCCCCCGGACAATGAGCAGTTCTTC
V gene: TRBV18; clone size: -; J gene: TRBJ2-3; D gene: TRBD2; CDR3 protein: CASSLQREGQDTQYF; CDR3 DNA: TGTGCCAGCTCACTCCAGCGGGAGGGCCAAGATACGCAGTATTTT
V gene: TRBV6-1; clone size: -; J gene: TRBJ1-2; D gene: -; CDR3 protein: CASSEGDRFYYGYTF; CDR3 DNA: TGTGCCAGCAGTGAAGGAGACAGGTTCTACTATGGCTACACCTTC
V gene: TRBV5-1; clone size: once; J gene: TRBJ1-1; D gene: -; CDR3 protein: CASSLAAGSMNTEAFF; CDR3 DNA: TGCGCCAGCAGCTTGGCGGCCGGATCAATGAACACTGAAGCTTTCTTT
V gene: TRBV18; clone size: -; J gene: TRBJ2-5; D gene: -; CDR3 protein: CASSPFQSQGGETQYF; CDR3 DNA: TGTGCCAGCTCACCCTTCCAGAGCCAGGGAGGAGAGACCCAGTACTTC
V gene: TRBV18; clone size: many; J gene: TRBJ2-6; D gene: TRBD1; CDR3 protein: CASSLGTGGTGANVLTF; CDR3 DNA: TGTGCCAGCTCACTCGGGACAGGGGGCACCGGGGCCAACGTCCTGACTTTC
V gene: TRBV28; clone size: -; J gene: TRBJ2-6; D gene: TRBD1; CDR3 protein: CASTPGQGSAGANVLTF; CDR3 DNA: TGTGCCAGCACTCCGGGACAGGGCTCCGCTGGGGCCAACGTCCTGACTTTC
V gene: TRBV30; clone size: -; J gene: TRBJ2-5; D gene: -; CDR3 protein: CAWSTSWRNQETQYF; CDR3 DNA: TGTGCCTGGAGTACTTCGTGGCGGAACCAAGAGACCCAGTACTTC
V gene: TRBV6-1; clone size: -; J gene: TRBJ2-7; D gene: TRBD2; CDR3 protein: CASSDLAGGLGEQYF; CDR3 DNA: TGTGCCAGCAGTGACCTAGCGGGGGGCTTGGGCGAGCAGTACTTC
V gene: TRBV12-5; clone size: -; J gene: TRBJ2-2; D gene: -; CDR3 protein: CASGLETTGELFF; CDR3 DNA: TGTGCTAGTGGTTTGGAAACTACAGGGGAGCTGTTTTTT
V gene: TRBV5-1; clone size: once; J gene: TRBJ2-3; D gene: TRBD2; CDR3 protein: CASSPARGGPVDTQYF; CDR3 DNA: TGCGCCAGCAGCCCGGCGCGGGGGGGCCCGGTCGATACGCAGTATTTT
V gene: TRBV6-1; clone size: few; J gene: TRBJ2-1; D gene: -; CDR3 protein: CASSEAGSSYNEQFF; CDR3 DNA: TGTGCCAGCAGTGAAGCGGGGAGCTCCTACAATGAGCAGTTCTTC
V gene: TRBV7-2; clone size: -; J gene: TRBJ2-7; D gene: -; CDR3 protein: CASSESPLVYEQYF; CDR3 DNA: TGTGCCAGCAGCGAATCCCCGCTGGTGTACGAGCAGTACTTC
V gene: TRBV10-2; clone size: -; J gene: TRBJ2-5; D gene: TRBD1; CDR3 protein: CATSRTGRRETQYF; CDR3 DNA: TGCGCCACTAGTAGGACAGGGAGGAGGGAGACCCAGTACTTC
V gene: TRBV19; clone size: -; J gene: TRBJ2-2; D gene: -; CDR3 protein: CASSIGRLNTGELFF; CDR3 DNA: TGTGCCAGTAGTATAGGACGATTGAACACCGGGGAGCTGTTTTTT
V gene: TRBV12-5; clone size: few; J gene: TRBJ1-6; D gene: TRBD1; CDR3 protein: CASGLGGQGNSPLHF; CDR3 DNA: TGTGCTAGTGGTTTAGGAGGACAGGGTAATTCACCCCTCCACTTT
V gene: TRBV9; clone size: few; J gene: TRBJ1-3; D gene: TRBD1; CDR3 protein: CASSVAGRGSGNTIYF; CDR3 DNA: TGTGCCAGCAGCGTAGCAGGCAGGGGGTCTGGAAACACCATATATTTT
V gene: TRBV11-2; clone size: once; J gene: TRBJ2-5; D gene: TRBD1; CDR3 protein: CASTGQGKSETQYF; CDR3 DNA: TGTGCCAGCACGGGACAGGGAAAGTCAGAGACCCAGTACTTC
V gene: TRBV5-8; clone size: -; J gene: TRBJ1-4; D gene: -; CDR3 protein: CASSLWAGGNEKLFF; CDR3 DNA: TGTGCCAGCAGCTTGTGGGCGGGAGGCAATGAAAAACTGTTTTTT
V gene: TRBV5-1; clone size: -; J gene: TRBJ2-5; D gene: TRBD2; CDR3 protein: CASSLVPAGVGETQYF; CDR3 DNA: TGCGCCAGCAGCTTGGTTCCGGCGGGAGTGGGGGAGACCCAGTACTTC
V gene: TRBV7-2; clone size: -; J gene: TRBJ1-2; D gene: TRBD1; CDR3 protein: CASSPGRDRVHYGYTF; CDR3 DNA: TGTGCCAGCAGTCCCGGCCGGGACAGGGTGCACTATGGCTACACCTTC
V gene: TRBV5-1; clone size: -; J gene: TRBJ1-5; D gene: TRBD1; CDR3 protein: CASSLGPIGQDSNQPQHF; CDR3 DNA: TGCGCCAGCAGCTTGGGGCCCATCGGACAGGATAGCAATCAGCCCCAGCATTTT
V gene: TRBV15; clone size: few; J gene: TRBJ2-5; D gene: -; CDR3 protein: CATSLFGGSQETQYF; CDR3 DNA: TGTGCCACCAGCCTCTTCGGGGGAAGCCAAGAGACCCAGTACTTC